This TCR beta chain was recorded in a study of blood T cells in healthy people across ages. This clonotype turned up a few times. This CDR3 is built from 13 residues. CDR1 is LGHDT, CDR2 YNNKEL, per germline (reference sequence). V trimming: 4 bases; J trimming: 13 bases; junction bases outside the gene matches: 10. It was with a sample-barcoded 5' primer and a J-beta primer mix that a second PCR of roughly 7 to 12 cycles was run. TCRdb itself ran the 5' RACE reads through MiXCR, one entry per CDR3 protein. The sample lists 750,000 to 950,000 distinct CDR3 sequences, approximately 53% occurring once. Material: blood. The V call is TRBV3-1, the J call TRBJ1-2; 9 nucleotides line up with TRBD1. The receptor was derived from an elderly man in good health. CDR3 loop: CASSPGTGPRRTF. The CDR3 DNA sequence: TGTGCCAGCAGCCCGGGGACAGGGCCGCGACGCACCTTC.